One and the same sample provided the 24 T cell receptor beta chains below, sequenced in a study of Ad26.COV2.S vaccination and SARS-CoV-2 variants. Noted treatment: around 19 received Ad26.COV2.S at low or high dose, single or two shots; five or six received placebo; per-sample allocation not given. The samples were gathered on day 63 after the first injection of vaccine or placebo. Produced via immunoSEQ multiplex PCR; TCRdb's table is partial and in-frame only. This sample yields fewer than 500,000 clones, of which 80% to 95% are seen a single time; 12% belongs to the top ten. The sample in question was peripheral blood, obtained in a trial of Ad26.COV2.S vaccine versus placebo. The receptors here all came from a person aged 18-60 years who received the Ad26.COV2.S COVID-19 vaccine or a placebo.

This clone was seen only a few times. The CDR3 DNA follows: TGTGCCAGCAGTGAAACGCGTGGCAGAATCACCGGGGAGCTGTTTTTT. The encoded protein is CASSETRGRITGELFF. The rearrangement uses TRBV25-1 and TRBJ2-2; D is unclear. This CDR3 region has 16 residues. Germline CDR1 is MGHDK and CDR2 is SYGVNS. V was pared by 2 bases and J by 4 bases, with 14 bases between.

The chain has TRBV6-2 or TRBV6-3 and TRBJ2-2; 13 bases fit TRBD2. Germline V lookup: CDR1 MNHEY, CDR2 SVGEGT. Trimming cost V 6 bases and J 3 bases; bases outside gene matches: 4. There are 16 residues in the CDR3. CDR3 loop: CASSWTSGRYTGELFF. For the CDR3, the DNA is TGTGCCAGCAGCTGGACTAGCGGGAGATACACCGGGGAGCTGTTTTTT.

This rearrangement joins TRBV18 to TRBJ1-1; no clear D gene. With 6 bases removed from V and 1 base from J, the gap between germline ends came to 9 bases. Germline-derived CDR1 and CDR2 are KGHSH and LQKENI. The CDR3 length is 13 residues. In DNA form, the CDR3 reads TGTGCCAGCTCTCCGCAGGAGAACACTGAAGCTTTCTTT. Protein sequence: CASSPQENTEAFF.

This chain links TRBV6-5 with TRBJ2-5, with 12 bases lining up with TRBD2. J gave up 3 bases and V 6 bases, and 5 bases lay outside the gene matches. The CDR3 runs 15 residues. Germline V CDR1 and CDR2: MNHEY, SVGAGI. In DNA, the CDR3 is TGTGCCAGCAGCCCGACTAGCGGGAGAAAAGAGACCCAGTACTTC. It specifies CASSPTSGRKETQYF.

In its sample, this clone was seen once. The chain links TRBV14 to TRBJ2-1; D perhaps matches TRBD2 (6 bases). The ends were cut back, 2 bases at V and 3 bases at J, with 17 bases in the middle. Per germline, CDR1 SGHDN and CDR2 FVKESK. The CDR3 loop spans 17 amino acids. In DNA, the CDR3 is TGTGCCAGCAGCCAAAGCACTAGCTTGGTGGGCTACAATGAGCAGTTCTTC. The encoded protein is CASSQSTSLVGYNEQFF.

The gene calls are TRBV28 and TRBJ2-1, with 10 bases that match TRBD1. The CDR3 has 16 amino acids. In germline, CDR1 is MDHEN, CDR2 SYDVKM. Trimming at V came to 7 bases and at J to 3 bases, leaving 9 bases not matched to a gene. CDR3 bases: TGTGCCAGCATAGTAAGGACAGGGGGAAGCTACAATGAGCAGTTCTTC. This encodes CASIVRTGGSYNEQFF.

The CDR3 nucleotides are TGTGCCAGCAGTCCGGACACATCGTACGGCTACACCTTC. It is translated as CASSPDTSYGYTF. This chain links TRBV2 with TRBJ1-2; D possibly corresponds to TRBD1 (5 bases). The germline V gene has CDR1 SNHLY and CDR2 FYNNEI. This CDR3 spans 13 amino acids. The V and J ends lost 5 bases and 8 bases respectively, with 15 bases between them.

The rearrangement uses TRBV9 and TRBJ2-1; perhaps TRBD1 as D (6 bases). CDR1 and CDR2 from the germline V gene are SGDLS and YYNGEE. This CDR3 region has 15 residues. The germline V and J ends were trimmed by 4 bases and 2 bases, with 13 bases remaining between them. CDR3 residues: CASSFSGAPYNEQFF. In DNA, the CDR3 is TGTGCCAGCAGCTTCTCAGGGGCCCCCTACAATGAGCAGTTCTTC.

The chain carries TRBV19 and TRBJ1-1, with 8 positions matching TRBD1. This CDR3 has 16 amino acids. Germline V gene data show CDR1 as LNHDA and CDR2 as SQIVND (reference sequence). The V gene end was trimmed by 3 bases and the J gene end by 2 bases; junction bases not matched to a gene: 8. This chain's CDR3 is CASSISVGQGNTEAFF. The CDR3 DNA sequence: TGTGCCAGTAGTATCTCCGTCGGACAGGGCAACACTGAAGCTTTCTTT.

This chain links TRBV29-1 with TRBJ1-1, with D uncertain. The V gene lost 0 bases and the J gene lost 0 bases, with 8 bases spanning the gap. This CDR3 contains 14 residues. Germline lookup yields CDR1 SQVTM and CDR2 ANQGSEA. The CDR3 region has the DNA TGCAGCGTTGAAGATCCAGACGTGAACACTGAAGCTTTCTTT. Protein: CSVEDPDVNTEAFF.

This chain connects TRBV7-9 to TRBJ2-7; D unresolved. V lost 1 base, J lost 7 bases, and 11 bases lay in between. In germline, CDR1 is SEHNR, CDR2 FQNEAQ (reference sequence). The length of the CDR3 is 13 residues. CDR3 residues: CASSLVREREQYF. In nucleotides, the CDR3 is TGTGCCAGCAGCTTAGTCCGCGAGAGGGAGCAGTACTTC.

The chain uses TRBV5-6 and TRBJ2-1; 8 bases map to TRBD1. This CDR3 is built from 15 residues. Germline loops: CDR1 SGHDT, CDR2 YYEEEE. The V and J ends lost 6 bases and 8 bases, in that order; junction bases with no gene match: 13. CDR3 amino acids: CASTETGVGPYEQFF. CDR3 sequence (DNA): TGTGCCAGCACAGAGACAGGGGTGGGTCCTTATGAGCAGTTCTTC.

The chain carries TRBV4-1 and TRBJ2-3; perhaps TRBD1 as D (6 bases). With 4 bases removed from V and 5 bases from J, the gap between germline ends came to 16 bases. CDR3 size: 15 residues. The V gene's germline CDR1 is MGHRA and CDR2 YSYEKL. This CDR3 is CASSRQRQEEDTQYF. DNA of the CDR3: TGCGCCAGCAGCCGCCAGCGACAGGAGGAAGATACGCAGTATTTT.

The gene calls are TRBV15 and TRBJ2-1, with no clear D. The V end was cut by 3 bases, the J end by 0 bases, with 9 bases between. This CDR3 contains 15 residues. Germline CDR1 is LNHNV and CDR2 is YYDKDF (reference sequence). CDR3 loop: CATSSGPVSYNEQFF. CDR3 DNA: TGTGCCACCAGCAGCGGGCCCGTCTCCTACAATGAGCAGTTCTTC.

This chain uses TRBV19 with TRBJ1-5; D remains unclear. The germline gives CDR1 LNHDA, CDR2 SQIVND (reference sequence). This CDR3 comprises 15 residues. The V and J ends lost 3 bases and 0 bases respectively, with 9 bases between them. This CDR3 reads CASSIPPYSNQPQHF. CDR3 bases: TGTGCCAGTAGTATCCCGCCCTATAGCAATCAGCCCCAGCATTTT.

The rearrangement uses TRBV19 and TRBJ1-1; no definite D call. CDR1 and CDR2 from the germline V gene are LNHDA and SQIVND (reference sequence). CDR3 length equals 12 residues. Trimming took 7 bases from V and 5 from J, leaving 11 bases between them. The chain's CDR3 is CASTSRRTEAFF. The CDR3 nucleotides are TGTGCCAGTACATCAAGAAGGACTGAAGCTTTCTTT.

The table lists this clone with a few counts. The CDR3 is CASSRSLGTGGLDSPLHF. In DNA, the CDR3 is TGTGCCAGCAGCCGAAGCCTCGGGACAGGGGGCCTGGATTCACCCCTCCACTTT. The V gene is TRBV6-6, the J gene TRBJ1-6, with 12 bases lining up with TRBD1. This CDR3 spans 18 amino acids. Trimming took 6 bases from V and 8 from J; bases not matched to a gene: 14. Germline loops: CDR1 MNHNY, CDR2 SVGAGI (reference sequence).

There are a few counts of this clone. The chain links TRBV19 to TRBJ1-3, with 9 bases lining up with TRBD1. Trimming took 6 bases from V and 4 from J; bases not matched to a gene: 7. Germline V lookup: CDR1 LNHDA, CDR2 SQIVND (reference sequence). CDR3 length: 15 residues. CDR3 nucleotides: TGTGCCAGTAGGCGGGACAGGGTGTCCGGAAACACCATATATTTT. It translates to CASRRDRVSGNTIYF.

This clone was picked up one time. This sequence joins TRBV15 and TRBJ1-1; no firm D call. Deletions cut 0 bases from V and 10 bases from J, with 9 bases between. This CDR3 comprises 12 residues. Germline V gene data show CDR1 as LNHNV and CDR2 as YYDKDF (reference sequence). For the CDR3, the DNA is TGTGCCACCAGCAGAGATTTAACCGGAGCTTTCTTT. Protein sequence: CATSRDLTGAFF.

The CDR3 DNA reads TGTGCCAGTAGTCCCTCGGCGGGGACCCAGTACTTC. It codes for CASSPSAGTQYF. V usage is TRBV19 and J usage is TRBJ2-5; maybe TRBD2 (5 bases). The CDR3 covers 12 residues. The V gene lost 5 bases and the J gene lost 7 bases, with 11 bases spanning the gap. Germline values: CDR1 LNHDA, CDR2 SQIVND (reference sequence).

A single count supports this clone. The rearrangement joins TRBV19 to TRBJ1-5; D possibly corresponds to TRBD1 (6 bases). Trimming shortened V by 5 bases and J by 3 bases, and 14 bases separated the two germline ends. The CDR3 spans 15 residues. CDR1 and CDR2 from the germline V gene are LNHDA and SQIVND (reference sequence). The DNA for the CDR3 is TGTGCCAGTAGTTTCAAACAGGGTAACAATCAGCCCCAGCATTTT. Its translation: CASSFKQGNNQPQHF.

This clone was detected a few times. The chain joins TRBV10-3 to TRBJ2-5; TRBD2 might be the D (5 bases). The CDR3 sequence is 13 residues long. CDR1 ENHRY and CDR2 SYGVKD come from the germline V gene. The V and J ends lost 6 bases and 5 bases respectively, with 13 bases between them. In DNA form, the CDR3 reads TGTGCCATCAGGTCGGAGTGGAGGGAGACCCAGTACTTC. Its translation: CAIRSEWRETQYF.

The J gene is TRBJ2-3, the V gene TRBV19; maybe TRBD2 (6 bases). V was clipped by 8 bases and J by 4 bases, with 13 bases between them. Germline values: CDR1 LNHDA, CDR2 SQIVND (reference sequence). This CDR3 region has 13 residues. This CDR3 is CASRRGSADTQYF. CDR3 nucleotides: TGTGCCAGTCGTCGGGGGTCGGCAGATACGCAGTATTTT.

The chain recombines TRBV5-1 with TRBJ2-2; D ambiguous. Germline-derived CDR1 and CDR2 are SGHRS and YFSETQ. With 1 base removed from V and 6 bases from J, the gap between germline ends came to 10 bases. This CDR3 spans 14 amino acids. This chain's CDR3 is CASSLLAISGELFF. In nucleotides, the CDR3 is TGCGCCAGCAGCTTGTTAGCCATTTCCGGGGAGCTGTTTTTT.